This T cell receptor (beta chain) originates from a study of identical twins. TCRdb analysed the 5' RACE reads with MiXCR anew, one entry per CDR3 protein. The repertoire holds around 450,000 distinct CDR3 sequences, with 14% as singletons. This sample was also put to use in a study of yellow fever vaccine responses in identical twins.

The origin of this receptor is a woman between 18 and 29 years old in good health. Sequencing was done on a sample of CD4+ T cells sorted from blood.

The CDR3 nucleotides read TGCAGTGCGCGGGACAGGGAGACTGGCTACACCTTC. Translation: CSARDRETGYTF. The chain is built from TRBV20-1 and TRBJ1-2; 9 bases align to TRBD1. Germline loops: CDR1 DFQATT, CDR2 SNEGSKA (reference sequence). The CDR3 runs to 12 residues. V lost 6 bases, J lost 7 bases, and 6 bases stayed unmatched.